Shown below are 20 T cell receptor beta chains from a single sample sequenced in a study of OX40 agonist ivuxolimab in advanced cancers. Only in-frame clones appear in the TCRdb table, and some are missing; sequencing was by immunoSEQ multiplex PCR. The data hold 54,000 or so clones, with about 80% observed a single time. Here the sequenced sample was CD4+ or CD8+ T cells sorted from blood, taken in a trial of the OX40 agonist ivuxolimab. The receptors shown here come from an adult with an advanced solid tumor such as melanoma, head and neck, liver or kidney cancer.

In regard to this clone: Relative to the germline gene, one junction end is altered; a read error may explain this. The sample has other DNA sequences that encode this CDR3 too. The V and J genes are TRBV5-6 and TRBJ2-7; TRBD2 matches at 7 bases. CDR3 size: 16 residues. Germline V gene lookup returns CDR1 SGHDT and CDR2 YYEEEE. The CDR3 DNA reads as TGCGCCAGCAGCTTGGGGGAGACTAGCACGTGGGGACCGCAGTACTTC. Its protein is CASSLGETSTWGPQYF. The variable domain in full, with the rest retrieved from reference TRBV5-6 and TRBJ2-7, is DAGVTQSPTHLIKTRGQQVTLRCSPKSGHDTVSWYQQALGQGPQFIFQYYEEEERQRGNFPDRFSGHQFPNYSSELNVNALLLGDSALYLCASSLGETSTWGPQYFGPGTRLTVT.

This chain uses TRBV19 with TRBJ1-5; D might be TRBD1 (5 bases). Germline CDR1 and CDR2: LNHDA and SQIVND (reference sequence). The CDR3 is made up of 13 amino acids. V was cut by 3 bases and J by 6 bases, with 9 bases left in between. The CDR3 protein is CASSIGGTQPQHF. In nucleotides, the CDR3 is TGTGCCAGTAGTATCGGGGGTACTCAGCCCCAGCATTTT.

This clone is a singleton in its sample. V is TRBV6-6 and J is TRBJ2-7; maybe TRBD2 (6 bases). From germline, CDR1 is MNHNY and CDR2 SVGAGI (reference sequence). Trimming shortened V by 4 bases and J by 5 bases, and 15 bases separated the two germline ends. The CDR3 sequence is 14 residues long. CDR3 protein: CASSSTGEVHEQYF. DNA of the CDR3: TGTGCCAGCAGTTCGACGGGAGAGGTCCACGAGCAGTACTTC.

V gene TRBV18 combines with J gene TRBJ2-7; 7 bases agree with TRBD1. CDR3 length equals 14 residues. V was pared by 3 bases and J by 2 bases, with 4 bases of the junction left unmatched. Germline lookup yields CDR1 KGHSH and CDR2 LQKENI. The CDR3 nucleotides read TGTGCCAGCTCACCTAGGGGGCCACCCTACGAGCAGTACTTC. Its protein is CASSPRGPPYEQYF.

This clone was detected only a few times. The CDR3 region has the DNA TGCGCCAGCAGTGTCCGGGGGCAAGAGACCCAGTACTTC. It codes for CASSVRGQETQYF. V usage is TRBV10-1 and J usage is TRBJ2-5; tentative D call: TRBD2 (6 bases). CDR1 and CDR2 from the germline V gene are WNHNN and SYGVQD (reference sequence). The V end was cut by 4 bases, the J end by 2 bases, with 8 bases between. This CDR3 comprises 13 residues.

The chain joins TRBV7-2 to TRBJ1-1; no clear D gene. The CDR3 is 13 residues long. Deletions cut 3 bases from V and 0 bases from J, with 5 bases between. Germline V lookup: CDR1 SGHTA, CDR2 FQGNSA. The CDR3 DNA is TGTGCCAGCAGCTTCCGGTTGAACACTGAAGCTTTCTTT. This encodes CASSFRLNTEAFF.

V usage is TRBV28 and J usage is TRBJ1-4, with D tentatively TRBD1 (5 bases). This CDR3 comprises 17 residues. V gave up 4 bases and J gave up 1 base, with 16 bases separating them. Germline assignment: CDR1 MDHEN and CDR2 SYDVKM. CDR3 in amino acids: CASSSGGRGITNEKLFF. As DNA, the CDR3 is TGTGCCAGCAGTTCGGGGGGAAGGGGTATAACTAATGAAAAACTGTTTTTT. The full variable domain, with the rest looked up from reference TRBV28 and TRBJ1-4, is DVKVTQSSRYLVKRTGEKVFLECVQDMDHENMFWYRQDPGLGLRLIYFSYDVKMKEKGDIPEGYSVSREKKERFSLILESASTNQTSMYLCASSSGGRGITNEKLFFGSGTQLSVL.

V is TRBV6-5 and J is TRBJ2-1, with a tentative D call TRBD1 (6 bases). V lost 6 bases and J 0 bases, leaving 9 bases between the germline ends. CDR1 is MNHEY, CDR2 SVGAGI, per germline. CDR3 length: 14 residues. The CDR3 bases are TGTGCCAGCAGCCAGGGGAGCTCCTACAATGAGCAGTTCTTC. Protein sequence: CASSQGSSYNEQFF.

The CDR3 coding sequence is TGTGCCAGCAAGGGGGACTTAAACACAGATACGCAGTATTTT. As protein: CASKGDLNTDTQYF. This rearrangement joins TRBV2 to TRBJ2-3, with D possibly called TRBD1 or TRBD2 (6 bases each). Germline V lookup: CDR1 SNHLY, CDR2 FYNNEI. This CDR3 has 14 amino acids. Trimming left V 7 bases short and J 2 bases short, with 13 bases between.

Concerning this clone itself: The same CDR3 can be traced to other DNA sequences in this sample. The chain uses TRBV18 and TRBJ1-1; maybe TRBD1 (5 bases). Germline V CDR1 and CDR2: KGHSH, LQKENI. Trimming took off 3 bases at V and 2 bases at J, with 7 bases between the two ends. The CDR3 totals 13 residues. The CDR3 protein is CASSPTANTEAFF. The CDR3 DNA reads as TGTGCCAGCTCACCGACAGCAAACACTGAAGCTTTCTTT.

This clone has at least ten counts. The rearrangement links TRBV7-8 to TRBJ1-5, with 9 bases identical to TRBD1. The germline V gene has CDR1 SGHVS and CDR2 FQNEAQ. The CDR3 extends over 15 amino acids. Losses at the gene ends were 5 bases for V and 7 bases for J; bases not matched to a gene: 9. CDR3 region: CASSVGTGLEQPQHF. CDR3 DNA: TGTGCCAGCAGCGTTGGGACAGGGTTAGAGCAGCCCCAGCATTTT.

The rearrangement joins TRBV21-1 to TRBJ2-7; the D call of TRBD1 is as the table states it, not checked on the DNA. TRBV21-1 is an annotated pseudogene. CDR3 length: 15 residues. The CDR3 region has the DNA TGTGCCAGCAGCAAAGCCCAGGGAAGGGCCTACGAGCAGTACTTC. Its translation is CASSKAQGRAYEQYF.

The rearrangement uses TRBV19 and TRBJ1-5; 8 nucleotides agree with TRBD1. The trim removed 5 bases at V and 1 base at J, leaving 7 bases unmatched. Germline CDR1 LNHDA, CDR2 SQIVND (reference sequence). CDR3 length equals 16 residues. The CDR3 protein is CASSSGQGRSNQPQHF. CDR3 DNA: TGTGCCAGTAGTTCAGGACAGGGAAGGAGCAATCAGCCCCAGCATTTT.

This clone has a single count. The rearrangement joins TRBV2 to TRBJ2-2; D gene unclear. This CDR3 region has 12 residues. The ends were cut back, 4 bases at V and 4 bases at J, with 4 bases in the middle. Germline loops: CDR1 SNHLY, CDR2 FYNNEI. CDR3 in amino acids: CASSVGTGELFF. The CDR3 nucleotides are TGTGCCAGCAGTGTCGGCACCGGGGAGCTGTTTTTT.

This clone was counted a few times. The CDR3 bases are TGTGCCAGCTCTCCCCCGGGACAGGGACTTATGGACAATGAGCAGTTCTTC. Its protein is CASSPPGQGLMDNEQFF. The chain uses TRBV18 and TRBJ2-1; 9 nucleotides line up with TRBD1. This CDR3 has 17 amino acids. Germline V gene sequence: CDR1 KGHSH, CDR2 LQKENI. V was pared by 6 bases and J by 5 bases, with 14 bases of the junction left unmatched.

The rearrangement links TRBV11-2 to TRBJ2-4, with 12 nucleotides matching TRBD1. The CDR3 covers 16 residues. Germline CDR1 is SGHAT and CDR2 is FQNNGV. Losses at the gene ends were 5 bases for V and 4 bases for J; bases not matched to a gene: 6. The CDR3 sequence is CASSLGDRGPKNIQYF. CDR3 bases: TGTGCCAGCAGCCTAGGGGACAGGGGGCCAAAAAACATTCAGTACTTC.

V usage is TRBV6-1 and J usage is TRBJ2-7, with 7 nucleotides matching TRBD1. Germline lookup yields CDR1 MNHNS and CDR2 SASEGT. CDR3 length: 15 amino acids. The V segment lost 7 bases and the J segment 1 base; nucleotides outside the gene matches: 10. The CDR3 loop is CASNSPGTASYEQYF. The DNA of the CDR3 is TGTGCCAGCAATTCCCCCGGGACAGCATCCTACGAGCAGTACTTC.

The chain combines TRBV7-3 with TRBJ2-1; D not resolved. The V gene's germline CDR1 is SGHTA and CDR2 FQGTGA. The CDR3 spans 16 residues. Trimming cost V 1 base and J 0 bases, with 10 bases left between them. CDR3 loop: CASSLSVVFSYNEQFF. CDR3 bases: TGTGCCAGCAGCTTAAGCGTGGTTTTCTCCTACAATGAGCAGTTCTTC.

This chain connects TRBV19 to TRBJ1-2; D is ambiguous. V was shortened by 5 bases and J by 4 bases, with 14 bases between the two germline ends. The CDR3 totals 14 residues. Germline lookup yields CDR1 LNHDA and CDR2 SQIVND (reference sequence). CDR3 nucleotides: TGTGCCAGTAGTTCGCGGGCAGGAGTCTATGGCTACACCTTC. This sequence encodes CASSSRAGVYGYTF. Full variable domain (rest looked up from reference TRBV19 and TRBJ1-2): DGGITQSPKYLFRKEGQNVTLSCEQNLNHDAMYWYRQDPGQGLRLIYYSQIVNDFQKGDIAEGYSVSREKKESFPLTVTSAQKNPTAFYLCASSSRAGVYGYTFGSGTRLTVV.

This clone was found a few times. The chain joins TRBV6-1 to TRBJ1-5; D gene ambiguous. Germline CDR1 and CDR2: MNHNS and SASEGT. V dropped 11 bases and J dropped 3 bases, with 14 bases sitting between them. The CDR3 sequence is 13 residues long. The CDR3 loop is CACRQADNQPQHF. CDR3 bases: TGTGCCTGCCGTCAGGCGGACAATCAGCCCCAGCATTTT.